One and the same sample provided the 27 T cell receptor beta chains below, sequenced in a study of cytomegalovirus exposure and HLA in healthy donors. The PCR used 60 Vbeta and 13 Jbeta primers. The data were produced by immunoSEQ multiplex PCR, yet TCRdb's version contains in-frame clones alone and is incomplete. The repertoire consists of 70,000 to 95,000 clones, with 81% occurring once and the leading ten covering approximately 1.9%. The sequencing input was PBMCs. The receptors here all came from a young woman in good health and CMV-seronegative.

This chain uses TRBV19 with TRBJ1-2; D is ambiguous. Germline CDR1 reads LNHDA; CDR2 reads SQIVND (reference sequence). The V gene lost 6 bases and the J gene lost 0 bases, with 11 bases spanning the gap. CDR3 length equals 14 residues. The CDR3: CASRMTLSNYGYTF. The CDR3 region has the DNA TGTGCCAGTAGGATGACACTTTCTAACTATGGCTACACCTTC.

This rearrangement joins TRBV13 to TRBJ2-4, with 7 bases aligning to TRBD2. The CDR3 runs 16 residues. J gave up 7 bases and V 0 bases, and 9 bases lay outside the gene matches. Per germline, CDR1 PRHDT and CDR2 FYEKMQ (reference sequence). The CDR3 bases are TGTGCCAGCAGCTTAGGCCTAGGGAGGGCGGGGAACATTCAGTACTTC. It codes for CASSLGLGRAGNIQYF. Using reference TRBV13 and TRBJ2-4 for the parts outside the CDR3, the full variable domain is AAGVIQSPRHLIKEKRETATLKCYPIPRHDTVYWYQQGPGQDPQFLISFYEKMQSDKGSIPDRFSAQQFSDYHSELNMSSLELGDSALYFCASSLGLGRAGNIQYFGAGTRLSVL.

The chain links TRBV5-1 to TRBJ2-1; 7 nucleotides agree with TRBD1. The CDR3 sequence is 16 residues long. Germline V gene sequence: CDR1 SGHRS, CDR2 YFSETQ. The V gene end was trimmed by 3 bases and the J gene end by 4 bases; junction bases not matched to a gene: 10. The CDR3 DNA follows: TGCGCCAGCAGCTACGGACAGGCTTTATTTTACAATGAGCAGTTCTTC. Protein sequence: CASSYGQALFYNEQFF.

The rearrangement uses TRBV27 and TRBJ2-7; tentative D call: TRBD2 (5 bases). V was cut by 6 bases and J by 0 bases, with 15 bases left in between. Germline V gene sequence: CDR1 MNHEY, CDR2 SMNVEV (reference sequence). The CDR3 is 15 residues long. The CDR3 DNA reads as TGTGCCAGCAGCCCCTTGCTAGCCAACTCCTACGAGCAGTACTTC. Translating gives CASSPLLANSYEQYF.

The rearrangement links TRBV5-6 to TRBJ1-5; 7 bases are shared with TRBD1. With 2 bases clipped from V and 3 bases from J, the junction kept 2 bases outside the gene matches. The CDR3 contains 14 residues. Germline loops: CDR1 SGHDT, CDR2 YYEEEE. CDR3: CASSLGQVNQPQHF. The CDR3, as DNA: TGTGCCAGCAGCTTAGGACAGGTCAATCAGCCCCAGCATTTT.

The chain carries TRBV5-1 and TRBJ2-2; 14 positions agree with TRBD2. The CDR3 covers 18 residues. CDR1 SGHRS and CDR2 YFSETQ come from the germline V gene. The J segment lost 4 bases and the V segment lost 0 bases, leaving 5 bases of the junction unmatched. In DNA form, the CDR3 reads TGCGCCAGCAGCTTGGGACTAGCGGGAGGGTTTGGCACCGGGGAGCTGTTTTTT. It codes for CASSLGLAGGFGTGELFF.

This sequence joins TRBV2 and TRBJ2-2, with D possibly TRBD2 on 6 matching bases. Germline CDR1 reads SNHLY; CDR2 reads FYNNEI. Trimming removed 7 bases from V and 1 base from J, with 13 bases in between. This CDR3 region has 15 residues. CDR3 in DNA: TGTGCCAGCAATAGGCAGGGAGGGAACACCGGGGAGCTGTTTTTT. Its translation: CASNRQGGNTGELFF.

The gene calls are TRBV6-5 and TRBJ1-2; 8 bases line up with TRBD1. The CDR3 totals 13 residues. Germline-derived CDR1 and CDR2 are MNHEY and SVGAGI. V lost 5 bases to trimming and J lost 3 bases; unmatched junction nucleotides: 2. CDR3: CASSQTGDYGYTF. The CDR3 DNA reads TGTGCCAGCAGTCAGACAGGGGACTATGGCTACACCTTC.

The chain couples TRBV27 to TRBJ2-3; TRBD2 is a possible D gene (5 bases). CDR1 is MNHEY, CDR2 SMNVEV, per germline (reference sequence). This CDR3 spans 17 amino acids. Trimming stripped 4 bases from V and 3 bases from J, with 20 bases between. CDR3 DNA sequence: TGTGCCAGCAGTTCCCTAGGAGGCAGGTTGCCTACAGATACGCAGTATTTT. Encoded protein: CASSSLGGRLPTDTQYF.

The V call is TRBV6-5, the J call TRBJ2-3, with 13 bases lining up with TRBD2. Trimming took 10 bases from V and 2 from J; bases not matched to a gene: 3. This CDR3 has 14 residues. The germline gives CDR1 MNHEY, CDR2 SVGAGI. The CDR3 DNA sequence: TGTGCCATTGGGACTAGCGGGGCCACAGATACGCAGTATTTT. It yields the protein CAIGTSGATDTQYF.

This chain uses TRBV5-4 with TRBJ2-5; D remains unclear. The J call is uncertain, as TRBJ2-7 better fits the DNA end. The germline V gene encodes CDR1 SGHNT and CDR2 YYREEE (reference sequence). The CDR3 runs 15 residues. The chain's CDR3 is CASSLVGRRLYEQYF. The CDR3 DNA sequence: TGTGCCAGCAGCTTGGTGGGCCGACGCCTCTACGAGCAGTACTTC.

CDR3 loop: CAGLFGTSGATDTQYF. As DNA, the CDR3 is TGTGCCGGGCTTTTTGGGACTAGTGGAGCCACAGATACGCAGTATTTT. The chain has TRBV30 and TRBJ2-3; TRBD2 aligns across 8 bases. The CDR3 totals 16 residues. Germline CDR1 and CDR2: GTSNPN and SVGIG (reference sequence). The junction had 15 bases not matched to a gene; V was cut back by 8 bases and J by 2 bases. The variable domain in full, completed from reference TRBV30 and TRBJ2-3, reads SQTIHQWPATLVQPVGSPLSLECTVEGTSNPNLYWYRQAAGRGLQLLFYSVGIGQISSEVPQNLSASRPQDRQFILSSKKLLLSDSGFYLCAGLFGTSGATDTQYFGPGTRLTVL.

This chain connects TRBV29-1 to TRBJ2-2; D is undetermined. Germline V gene sequence: CDR1 SQVTM, CDR2 ANQGSEA. V shed 6 bases and J shed 1 base, with 6 bases lying between them. This CDR3 spans 12 amino acids. CDR3 amino acids: CSVPMNTGELFF. The CDR3 DNA follows: TGCAGCGTCCCCATGAACACCGGGGAGCTGTTTTTT.

The chain uses TRBV6-5 and TRBJ2-7; D unclear. The CDR3 consists of 16 residues. Germline assignment: CDR1 MNHEY and CDR2 SVGAGI. V dropped 4 bases and J dropped 2 bases, with 18 bases sitting between them. The CDR3: CASSSFRQAGTYEQYF. CDR3 in DNA: TGTGCCAGCAGTTCTTTCAGGCAGGCTGGCACCTACGAGCAGTACTTC.

The chain couples TRBV25-1 to TRBJ1-1; 9 bases fit TRBD1. Looked up from germline, CDR1 is MGHDK and CDR2 is SYGVNS. The CDR3 extends over 16 amino acids. V lost 4 bases and J lost 4; bases outside the gene matches: 10. CDR3 residues: CASSAVTGGGPTEAFF. The DNA for the CDR3 is TGTGCCAGCAGTGCTGTAACAGGGGGCGGACCCACTGAAGCTTTCTTT.

V and J are TRBV29-1 and TRBJ2-1, with TRBD1 matching over 10 bases. CDR1 is SQVTM and CDR2 is ANQGSEA in the germline V gene. The CDR3 covers 14 residues. J gave up 3 bases and V 7 bases, and 6 bases lay outside the gene matches. DNA of the CDR3: TGCAGCGCCCTTGGGACAGGGGTCTACAATGAGCAGTTCTTC. Encoded protein: CSALGTGVYNEQFF.

The chain couples TRBV18 to TRBJ1-1; 7 bases align to TRBD1. In germline, CDR1 is KGHSH, CDR2 LQKENI. The CDR3 length is 16 residues. Unmatched junction bases numbered 8, after V lost 3 bases and J lost 1 base. CDR3 sequence reads: CASSPKSTGSNTEAFF. CDR3 in DNA: TGTGCCAGCTCACCCAAATCGACAGGGTCGAACACTGAAGCTTTCTTT.

The chain employs TRBV28 and TRBJ2-2, with D tentatively TRBD2 (7 bases). This CDR3 has 16 residues. Trimming removed 3 bases at V and 5 bases at J, with 16 bases between. Germline loops: CDR1 MDHEN, CDR2 SYDVKM. CDR3 in amino acids: CASSFVGGAATGELFF. The CDR3 nucleotides read TGTGCCAGCAGTTTCGTTGGGGGGGCGGCTACCGGGGAGCTGTTTTTT.

The rearrangement links TRBV4-2 to TRBJ2-7; possibly TRBD2 for D (5 bases). The germline V gene encodes CDR1 LGHNA and CDR2 YNFKEQ. CDR3 length: 12 amino acids. Trimming left V 0 bases short and J 9 bases short, with 9 bases between. The CDR3 here is CASSQEGGRQYF. CDR3 nucleotide sequence: TGTGCCAGCAGCCAAGAAGGAGGCAGGCAGTACTTC.

This chain joins TRBV10-3 and TRBJ2-2; 11 bases agree with TRBD2. The CDR3 spans 15 residues. Germline lookup yields CDR1 ENHRY and CDR2 SYGVKD. Trimming removed 4 bases from V and 5 bases from J; junction bases left unmatched: 3. CDR3 bases: TGTGCCATCAGTGGTACTAGCGGGAGTACCGGGGAGCTGTTTTTT. Protein: CAISGTSGSTGELFF.

This clone was detected only once. The chain recombines TRBV29-1 with TRBJ2-3; TRBD2 might be the D (7 bases). V was shortened by 7 bases and J by 2 bases, with 16 bases between the two germline ends. CDR3 size: 14 residues. The germline V gene encodes CDR1 SQVTM and CDR2 ANQGSEA. CDR3 residues: CSGGGRGSTDTQYF. The DNA for the CDR3 is TGCAGCGGGGGGGGGCGCGGATCCACAGATACGCAGTATTTT.

This clone was found once. The chain is built from TRBV6-5 and TRBJ1-2, with TRBD1 matching 8 bases. V trimming: 6 bases; J trimming: 7 bases; junction bases outside the gene matches: 7. The germline gives CDR1 MNHEY, CDR2 SVGAGI. CDR3 length: 13 amino acids. CDR3 sequence reads: CASSSDRGSGYTF. CDR3 nucleotide sequence: TGTGCCAGCAGCTCCGACAGGGGTTCTGGCTACACCTTC.

The V call is TRBV7-3, the J call TRBJ1-1; 7 bases line up with TRBD1. From germline, CDR1 is SGHTA and CDR2 FQGTGA. Trimming at V came to 3 bases and at J to 5 bases, leaving 9 bases not matched to a gene. This CDR3 spans 15 amino acids. DNA of the CDR3: TGTGCCAGCAGCTTTGAGGGGGCGAGAGGAACTGAAGCTTTCTTT. This gives the protein CASSFEGARGTEAFF.

CDR3 sequence (DNA): TGTGCCAGCAGTGAAGCGACAGGGTATAGTCAGACCCAGTACTTC. Translation: CASSEATGYSQTQYF. The V and J genes are TRBV6-1 and TRBJ2-5; 7 nucleotides match TRBD1. The CDR3 has 15 amino acids. In germline, CDR1 is MNHNS, CDR2 SASEGT. V dropped 0 bases and J dropped 6; count of bases not matched to a gene: 7.

CDR3 sequence (DNA): TGTGCCAGCAGCCCCCGTGGACTAGCGGTCTACGAGCAGTACTTC. Translation gives CASSPRGLAVYEQYF. V gene TRBV13 combines with J gene TRBJ2-7, with 10 positions matching TRBD2. The CDR3 covers 15 residues. The ends lost 5 bases at V and 3 bases at J; junction bases unmatched: 7. Germline loops: CDR1 PRHDT, CDR2 FYEKMQ (reference sequence).

Comments on this clone: At one end, the junction sequence differs from germline, possibly due to a read error. The rearrangement joins TRBV7-9 to TRBJ1-6; 7 bases agree with TRBD1. There are 16 residues in the CDR3. The germline CDR1 and CDR2 sequences are SEHNR and FQNEAQ (reference sequence). The CDR3 spells CSSSLGPTGVSSPLHF. The DNA of the CDR3 is TGTTCCAGCAGCTTAGGACCCACAGGGGTTAGTTCACCCCTCCACTTT.

This clone was seen a few times. The V gene is TRBV5-4, the J gene TRBJ1-1, with 8 bases that match TRBD1. The germline gives CDR1 SGHNT, CDR2 YYREEE (reference sequence). Losses at the gene ends were 6 bases for V and 1 base for J; bases not matched to a gene: 14. This CDR3 is 17 amino acids long. For the CDR3, the DNA is TGTGCCAGCAAGGACAGGGAAGGGGCCAGGGGGAACACTGAAGCTTTCTTT. Translating it yields CASKDREGARGNTEAFF.